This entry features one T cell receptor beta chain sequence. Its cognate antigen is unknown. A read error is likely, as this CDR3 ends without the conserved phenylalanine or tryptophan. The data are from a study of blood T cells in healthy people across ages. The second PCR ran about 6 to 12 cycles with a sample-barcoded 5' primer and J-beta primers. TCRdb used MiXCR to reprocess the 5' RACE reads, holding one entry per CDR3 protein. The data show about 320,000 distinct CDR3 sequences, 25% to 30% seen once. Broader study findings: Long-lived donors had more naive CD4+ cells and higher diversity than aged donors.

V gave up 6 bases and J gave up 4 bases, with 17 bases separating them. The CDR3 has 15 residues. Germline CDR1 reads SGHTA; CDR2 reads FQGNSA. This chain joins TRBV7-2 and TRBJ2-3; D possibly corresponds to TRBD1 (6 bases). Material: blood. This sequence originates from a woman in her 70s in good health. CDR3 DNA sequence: TGTGCCAGCAGTCAGTGGACAGTTGCCCCAGATACGCAGTATTCT. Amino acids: CASSQWTVAPDTQYS.